Shown below are 14 T cell receptor beta chains from a single sample sequenced in a study of early T cells in non-severe SARS-CoV-2 infection. TCRdb re-derived calls from the 5' RACE reads in MiXCR, one entry per CDR3 protein. The table shows tens of thousands of distinct CDR3 sequences, with roughly 7.1% occurring only once. Sample: whole blood, taken at baseline. The receptors were sampled from an adult who was a healthcare worker with PCR-confirmed SARS-CoV-2 infection or an uninfected control (not recorded which).

There are many counts of this clonotype. The gene calls are TRBV28 and TRBJ2-3; TRBD1 or TRBD2 may be the D gene (6 bases each). Looked up from germline, CDR1 is MDHEN and CDR2 is SYDVKM. The CDR3 runs to 18 residues. The V and J ends lost 5 bases and 2 bases respectively, with 23 bases between them. CDR3 in DNA: TGTGCCAGCAGTCCGATGCCGGGGAACGGGGGCTTCACAGATACGCAGTATTTT. It is translated as CASSPMPGNGGFTDTQYF.

This clonotype was seen repeatedly, ten times or more. The chain links TRBV28 to TRBJ2-3; 13 bases map to TRBD2. Germline lookup yields CDR1 MDHEN and CDR2 SYDVKM. The CDR3 is made up of 20 amino acids. After removal of 5 bases from V and 2 bases from J, the junction contained 16 bases not matched to a gene. The CDR3 region is CASSPGLGLAGWGLTDTQYF. DNA for the CDR3: TGTGCCAGCAGTCCTGGATTGGGACTAGCGGGATGGGGTCTCACAGATACGCAGTATTTT.

This clonotype was observed at least ten times. The V call is TRBV12-3 or TRBV12-4, the J call TRBJ2-3, with a possible D match to TRBD2 (6 bases). The CDR3 consists of 13 residues. Trimming pared 3 bases from V and 5 bases from J, leaving 9 bases between. The CDR3 coding sequence is TGTGCCAGCAGTTTTTACGGGGGAGATACGCAGTATTTT. Translating gives CASSFYGGDTQYF.

This clonotype turned up a few times. The rearrangement uses TRBV6-4 and TRBJ2-2, with 7 bases lining up with TRBD1. The V and J ends lost 3 bases and 3 bases, in that order; junction bases with no gene match: 1. The CDR3 is made up of 14 amino acids. Germline V gene data show CDR1 as MRHNA and CDR2 as SNTAGT. The CDR3 DNA reads as TGTGCCAGCAGTGAGGGGACAGACACCGGGGAGCTGTTTTTT. This codes for CASSEGTDTGELFF.

On this clonotype: At one of its ends the junction is not consistent with the germline gene, which may arise from a read error. The V call is TRBV4-1, the J call TRBJ1-6; 8 bases are a match to TRBD1. Germline CDR1 MGHRA, CDR2 YSYEKL. CDR3 length: 19 residues. The CDR3 protein is CASSQEHPRGDRSNSPPHF. The CDR3, as DNA: TGCGCCAGCAGCCAAGAGCACCCCCGAGGGGACAGGTCTAATTCACCCCCCCACTTT.

This clonotype appeared a few times. The chain links TRBV6-5 to TRBJ1-5; D is unclear. From germline, CDR1 is MNHEY and CDR2 SVGAGI. The CDR3 contains 13 residues. V lost 4 bases to trimming and J lost 6 bases, with 10 bases between them. The CDR3 nucleotides are TGTGCCAGCAGTTTCAAGGAAGGTCAGCCCCAGCATTTT. This codes for CASSFKEGQPQHF.

This clonotype was recorded many times. V and J are TRBV20-1 and TRBJ2-5; 8 bases match TRBD1. Per the germline V gene, CDR1 is DFQATT and CDR2 is SNEGSKA (reference sequence). After removal of 3 bases from V and 2 bases from J, the junction contained 2 bases not matched to a gene. The CDR3 consists of 13 residues. The CDR3 DNA sequence: TGCAGTGCTAGCAGGGGGCTTCAAGAGACCCAGTACTTC. It yields the protein CSASRGLQETQYF.

In this sample, this clonotype turned up many times. This sequence joins TRBV28 and TRBJ2-7; a weak D match, TRBD1 (8 bases). The CDR3 spans 16 residues. Germline loops: CDR1 MDHEN, CDR2 SYDVKM. The V gene lost 6 bases and the J gene lost 7 bases, with 25 bases spanning the gap. The CDR3 DNA sequence: TGTGCCAGCAGCCTGGGGGAGGGACAGGCCTACGAAGAGCAGTACTTC. Translation: CASSLGEGQAYEEQYF.

The chain carries TRBV7-6 and TRBJ2-7; D is undetermined. CDR3 size: 15 residues. The V end was cut by 1 base, the J end by 1 base, with 11 bases between. Germline assignment: CDR1 SGHVS and CDR2 FNYEAQ. In nucleotides, the CDR3 is TGTGCCAGCAGCTTAGAAGAGACTCCATCCTACGAGCAGTACTTC. Encoded protein: CASSLEETPSYEQYF.

The V gene is TRBV20-1, the J gene TRBJ2-7; D is ambiguous. Per germline, CDR1 DFQATT and CDR2 SNEGSKA (reference sequence). Trimming removed 5 bases at V and 1 base at J, with 12 bases between. The CDR3 sequence is 13 residues long. The CDR3 is CSAEKTTSYEQYF. CDR3 in DNA: TGCAGTGCTGAAAAGACAACTTCCTACGAGCAGTACTTC.

In this sample, this clonotype turned up a few times. The chain is built from TRBV29-1 and TRBJ2-1; possible D gene TRBD2, 5 bases. Trimming cost V 7 bases and J 4 bases, with 17 bases left between them. Looked up from germline, CDR1 is SQVTM and CDR2 is ANQGSEA. This CDR3 spans 14 amino acids. CDR3 sequence: CSGWSSGVYNEQFF. The CDR3 DNA is TGCAGCGGGTGGTCATCCGGGGTATACAATGAGCAGTTCTTC.

CDR3 nucleotide sequence: TGTGCCAGCAGTTCTAGTGGGGGAACAGATACGCAGTATTTT. Protein sequence: CASSSSGGTDTQYF. J is TRBJ2-3 and V is TRBV12-3 or TRBV12-4; either TRBD1 or TRBD2 may supply D (5 bases each). The CDR3 covers 14 residues. V lost 4 bases, J lost 3 bases, and 11 bases lay in between.

This clonotype came up many times. The chain uses TRBV10-3 and TRBJ1-5; D gene uncertain. In germline, CDR1 is ENHRY, CDR2 SYGVKD. CDR3 length: 15 amino acids. Deletions cut 4 bases from V and 0 bases from J, with 10 bases between. The CDR3: CAISGSGFSNQPQHF. The CDR3 nucleotides are TGTGCCATCAGTGGCTCGGGGTTTAGCAATCAGCCCCAGCATTTT.

This chain links TRBV28 with TRBJ1-1; no clear D. CDR1 is MDHEN, CDR2 SYDVKM, per germline. The CDR3 covers 16 residues. V was pared by 10 bases and J by 7 bases, with 28 bases between. As DNA, the CDR3 is TGTGCCACCACCCCCCCCTCCGGGCGGAGACGGGGTGAAGCTTTCTTT. It codes for CATTPPSGRRRGEAFF.